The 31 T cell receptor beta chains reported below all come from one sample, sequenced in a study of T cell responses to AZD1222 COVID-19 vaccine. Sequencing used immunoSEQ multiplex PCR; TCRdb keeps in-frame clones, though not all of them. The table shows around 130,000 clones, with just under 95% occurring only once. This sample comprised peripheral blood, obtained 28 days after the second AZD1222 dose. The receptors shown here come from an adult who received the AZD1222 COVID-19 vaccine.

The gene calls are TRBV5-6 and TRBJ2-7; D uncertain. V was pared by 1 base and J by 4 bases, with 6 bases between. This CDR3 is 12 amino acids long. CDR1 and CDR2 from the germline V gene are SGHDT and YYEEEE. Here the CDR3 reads CASSLNGYEQYF. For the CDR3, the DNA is TGTGCCAGCAGCTTGAACGGATACGAGCAGTACTTC.

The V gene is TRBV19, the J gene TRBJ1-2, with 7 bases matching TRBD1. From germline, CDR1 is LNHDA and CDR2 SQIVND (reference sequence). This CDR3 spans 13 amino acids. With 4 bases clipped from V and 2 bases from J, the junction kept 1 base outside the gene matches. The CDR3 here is CASSTGGNYGYTF. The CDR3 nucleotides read TGTGCCAGTAGTACAGGGGGGAACTATGGCTACACCTTC.

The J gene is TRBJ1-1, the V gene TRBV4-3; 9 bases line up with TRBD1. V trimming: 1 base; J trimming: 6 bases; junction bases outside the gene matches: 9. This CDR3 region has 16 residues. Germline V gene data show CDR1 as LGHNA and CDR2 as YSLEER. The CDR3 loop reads CASSQGTGGSSAEAFF. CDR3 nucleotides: TGCGCCAGCAGCCAAGGAACAGGGGGCTCTTCCGCTGAAGCTTTCTTT.

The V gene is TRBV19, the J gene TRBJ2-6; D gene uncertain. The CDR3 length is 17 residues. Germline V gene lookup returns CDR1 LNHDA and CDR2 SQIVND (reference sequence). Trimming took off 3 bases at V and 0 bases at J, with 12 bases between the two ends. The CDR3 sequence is CASSMSFGNSGANVLTF. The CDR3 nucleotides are TGTGCCAGTAGTATGTCTTTTGGAAACTCTGGGGCCAACGTCCTGACTTTC.

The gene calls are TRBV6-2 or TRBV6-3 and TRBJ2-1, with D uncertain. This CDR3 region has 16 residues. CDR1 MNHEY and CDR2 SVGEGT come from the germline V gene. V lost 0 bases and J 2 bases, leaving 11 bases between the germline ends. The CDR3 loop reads CASSYSGVGPYNEQFF. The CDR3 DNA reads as TGTGCCAGCAGTTACTCTGGGGTAGGGCCCTACAATGAGCAGTTCTTC.

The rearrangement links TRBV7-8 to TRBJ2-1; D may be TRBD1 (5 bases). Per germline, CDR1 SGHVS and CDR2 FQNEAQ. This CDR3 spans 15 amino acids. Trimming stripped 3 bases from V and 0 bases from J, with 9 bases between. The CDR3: CASSFNTGSYNEQFF. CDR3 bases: TGTGCCAGCAGCTTCAATACAGGCTCCTACAATGAGCAGTTCTTC.

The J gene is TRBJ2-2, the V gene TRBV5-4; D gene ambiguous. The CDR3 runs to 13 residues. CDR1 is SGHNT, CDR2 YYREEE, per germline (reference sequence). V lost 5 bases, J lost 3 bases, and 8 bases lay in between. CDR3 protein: CASSPEYTGELFF. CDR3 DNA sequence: TGTGCCAGCAGTCCTGAATACACCGGGGAGCTGTTTTTT.

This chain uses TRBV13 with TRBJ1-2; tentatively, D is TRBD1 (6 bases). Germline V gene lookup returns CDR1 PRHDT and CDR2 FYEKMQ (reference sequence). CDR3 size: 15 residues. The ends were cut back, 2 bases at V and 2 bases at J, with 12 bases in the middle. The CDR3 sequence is CASSLYGGANYGYTF. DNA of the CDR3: TGTGCCAGCAGCTTATATGGGGGCGCAAACTATGGCTACACCTTC.

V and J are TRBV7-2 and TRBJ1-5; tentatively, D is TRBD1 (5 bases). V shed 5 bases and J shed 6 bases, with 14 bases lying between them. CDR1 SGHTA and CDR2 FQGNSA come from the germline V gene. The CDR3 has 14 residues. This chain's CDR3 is CASSRSRESQPQHF. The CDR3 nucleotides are TGTGCCAGCAGCCGCTCCAGGGAGAGTCAGCCCCAGCATTTT.

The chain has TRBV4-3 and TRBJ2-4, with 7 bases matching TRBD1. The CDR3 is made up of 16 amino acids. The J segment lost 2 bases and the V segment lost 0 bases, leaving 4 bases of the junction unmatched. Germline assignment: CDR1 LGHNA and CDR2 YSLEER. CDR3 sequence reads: CASSQDPGGSKNIQYF. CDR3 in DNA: TGCGCCAGCAGCCAAGATCCAGGGGGATCCAAAAACATTCAGTACTTC.

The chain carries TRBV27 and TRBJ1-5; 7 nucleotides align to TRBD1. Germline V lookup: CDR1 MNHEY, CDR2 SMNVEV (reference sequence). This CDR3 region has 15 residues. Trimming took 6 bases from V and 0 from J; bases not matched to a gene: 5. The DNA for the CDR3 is TGTGCCAGCAGAGCCGGGACAGATAGCAATCAGCCCCAGCATTTT. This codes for CASRAGTDSNQPQHF.

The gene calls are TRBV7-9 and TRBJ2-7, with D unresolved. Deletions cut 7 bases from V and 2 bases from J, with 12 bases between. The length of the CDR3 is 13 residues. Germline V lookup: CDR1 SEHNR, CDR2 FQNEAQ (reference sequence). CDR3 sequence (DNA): TGTGCCAGCATCTTGGACGGTGCCTACGAGCAGTACTTC. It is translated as CASILDGAYEQYF.

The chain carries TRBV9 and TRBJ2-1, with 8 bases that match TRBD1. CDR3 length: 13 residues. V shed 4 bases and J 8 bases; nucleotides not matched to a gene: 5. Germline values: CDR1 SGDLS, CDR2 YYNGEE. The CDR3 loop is CASSTNRGDEQFF. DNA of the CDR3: TGTGCCAGCAGCACTAACAGGGGGGATGAGCAGTTCTTC.

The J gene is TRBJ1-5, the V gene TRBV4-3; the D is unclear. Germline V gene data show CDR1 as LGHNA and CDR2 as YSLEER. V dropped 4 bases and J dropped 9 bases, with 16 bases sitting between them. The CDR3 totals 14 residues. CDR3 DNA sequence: TGCGCCAGCAGCCCTCGGGCCATTGGCGGGCCCCAGCATTTT. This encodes CASSPRAIGGPQHF.

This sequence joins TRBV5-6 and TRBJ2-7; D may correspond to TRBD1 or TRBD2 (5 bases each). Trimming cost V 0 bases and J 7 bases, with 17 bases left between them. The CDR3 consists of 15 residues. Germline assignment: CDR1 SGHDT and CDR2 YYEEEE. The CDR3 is CASSLVGQGVGEQYF. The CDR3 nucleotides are TGTGCCAGCAGCTTGGTTGGGCAGGGAGTGGGAGAGCAGTACTTC.

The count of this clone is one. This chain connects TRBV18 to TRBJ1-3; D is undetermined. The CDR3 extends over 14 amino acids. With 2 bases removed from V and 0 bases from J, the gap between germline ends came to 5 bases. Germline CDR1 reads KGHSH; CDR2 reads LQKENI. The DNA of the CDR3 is TGTGCCAGCTCACCAGAAGCCTCTGGAAACACCATATATTTT. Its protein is CASSPEASGNTIYF.

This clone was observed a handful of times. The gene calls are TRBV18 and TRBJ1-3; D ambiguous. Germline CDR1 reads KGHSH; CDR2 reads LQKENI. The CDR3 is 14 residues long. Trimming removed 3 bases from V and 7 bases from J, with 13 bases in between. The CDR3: CASSPQPGGNTIYF. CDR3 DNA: TGTGCCAGCTCACCCCAGCCCGGAGGGAACACCATATATTTT.

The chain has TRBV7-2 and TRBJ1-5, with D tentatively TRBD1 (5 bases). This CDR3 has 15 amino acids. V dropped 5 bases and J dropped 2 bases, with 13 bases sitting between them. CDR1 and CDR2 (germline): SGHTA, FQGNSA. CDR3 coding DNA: TGTGCCAGCAGCCCTAGGGGCGCGGGCAATCAGCCCCAGCATTTT. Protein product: CASSPRGAGNQPQHF.

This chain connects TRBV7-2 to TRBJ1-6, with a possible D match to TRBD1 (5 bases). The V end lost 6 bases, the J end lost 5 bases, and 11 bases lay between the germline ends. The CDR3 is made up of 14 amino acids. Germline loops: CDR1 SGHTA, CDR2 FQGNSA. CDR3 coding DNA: TGTGCCAGCAGTGACACAGGTCATAATTCACCCCTCCACTTT. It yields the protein CASSDTGHNSPLHF.

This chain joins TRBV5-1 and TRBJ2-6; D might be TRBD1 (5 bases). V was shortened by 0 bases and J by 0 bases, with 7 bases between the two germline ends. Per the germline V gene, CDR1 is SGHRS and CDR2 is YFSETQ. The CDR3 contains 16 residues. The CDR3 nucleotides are TGCGCCAGCAGCTTGGCCAGGGTCTCTGGGGCCAACGTCCTGACTTTC. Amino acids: CASSLARVSGANVLTF.

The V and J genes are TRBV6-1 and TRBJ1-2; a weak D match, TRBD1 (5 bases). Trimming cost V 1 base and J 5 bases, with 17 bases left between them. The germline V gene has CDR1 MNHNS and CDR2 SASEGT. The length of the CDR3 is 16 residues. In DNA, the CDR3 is TGTGCCAGCAGTGAAGAAGGGGCCATAGGCGGTTATGGCTACACCTTC. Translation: CASSEEGAIGGYGYTF.

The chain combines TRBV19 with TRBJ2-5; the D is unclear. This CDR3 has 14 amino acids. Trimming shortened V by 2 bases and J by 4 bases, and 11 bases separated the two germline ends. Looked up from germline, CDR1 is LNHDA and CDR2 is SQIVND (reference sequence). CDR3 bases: TGTGCCAGTAGTATAAAGCTGGATCCAGAGACCCAGTACTTC. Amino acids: CASSIKLDPETQYF.

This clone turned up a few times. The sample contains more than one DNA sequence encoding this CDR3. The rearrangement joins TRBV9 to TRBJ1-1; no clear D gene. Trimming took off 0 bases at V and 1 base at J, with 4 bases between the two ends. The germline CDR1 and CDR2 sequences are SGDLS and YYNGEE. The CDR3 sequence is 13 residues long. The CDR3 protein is CASSVDQNTEAFF. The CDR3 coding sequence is TGTGCCAGCAGCGTAGACCAGAACACTGAAGCTTTCTTT.

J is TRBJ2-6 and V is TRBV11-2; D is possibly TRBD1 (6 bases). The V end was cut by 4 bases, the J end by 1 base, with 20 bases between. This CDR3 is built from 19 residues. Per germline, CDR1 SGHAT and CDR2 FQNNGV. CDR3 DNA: TGTGCCAGCAGCTGGACGGGGCGACAGGTCGGTTCTGGGGCCAACGTCCTGACTTTC. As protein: CASSWTGRQVGSGANVLTF.

The CDR3 reads CSVEMGNTIYF. In DNA, the CDR3 is TGCAGCGTTGAGATGGGAAACACCATATATTTT. The rearrangement joins TRBV29-1 to TRBJ1-3, with no clear D. This CDR3 spans 11 amino acids. The V end lost 3 bases, the J end lost 4 bases, and 4 bases lay between the germline ends. The germline V gene encodes CDR1 SQVTM and CDR2 ANQGSEA.

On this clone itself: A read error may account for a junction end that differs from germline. The CDR3 DNA reads TGTGCCTGGATGAGGGACAGAACCTCCCACGAGCAGTACTTC. Translated: CAWMRDRTSHEQYF. The chain combines TRBV30 with TRBJ2-7; 7 nucleotides line up with TRBD1. Per the germline V gene, CDR1 is GTSNPN and CDR2 is SVGIG (reference sequence). This CDR3 is 14 amino acids long.

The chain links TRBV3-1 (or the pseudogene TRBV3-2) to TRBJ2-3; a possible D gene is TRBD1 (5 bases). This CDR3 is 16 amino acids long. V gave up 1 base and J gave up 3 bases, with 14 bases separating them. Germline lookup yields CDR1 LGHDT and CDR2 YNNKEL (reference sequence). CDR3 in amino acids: CASSQGIGARTDTQYF. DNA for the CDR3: TGTGCCAGCAGCCAAGGCATAGGGGCCCGGACAGATACGCAGTATTTT.

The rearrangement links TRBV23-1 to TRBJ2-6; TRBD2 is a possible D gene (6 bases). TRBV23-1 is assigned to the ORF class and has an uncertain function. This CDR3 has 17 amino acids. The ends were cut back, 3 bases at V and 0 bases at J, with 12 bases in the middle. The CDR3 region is CASSQEGSFSGANVLTF. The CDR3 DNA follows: TGCGCCAGCAGTCAGGAGGGCAGCTTCTCTGGGGCCAACGTCCTGACTTTC.

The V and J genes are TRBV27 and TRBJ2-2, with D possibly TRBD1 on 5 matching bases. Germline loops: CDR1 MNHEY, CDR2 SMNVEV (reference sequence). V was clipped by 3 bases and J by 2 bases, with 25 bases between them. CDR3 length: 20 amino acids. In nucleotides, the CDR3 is TGTGCCAGCAGTTTCTTGGGGCAAATGTATCAGGGTAGTAACACCGGGGAGCTGTTTTTT. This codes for CASSFLGQMYQGSNTGELFF.

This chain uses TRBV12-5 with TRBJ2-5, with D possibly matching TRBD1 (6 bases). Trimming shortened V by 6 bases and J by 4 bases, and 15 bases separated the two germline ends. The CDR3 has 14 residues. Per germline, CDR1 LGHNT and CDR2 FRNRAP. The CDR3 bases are TGTGCTAGTGGGTCAGGGGCGAGGGGAGAGACCCAGTACTTC. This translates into CASGSGARGETQYF.

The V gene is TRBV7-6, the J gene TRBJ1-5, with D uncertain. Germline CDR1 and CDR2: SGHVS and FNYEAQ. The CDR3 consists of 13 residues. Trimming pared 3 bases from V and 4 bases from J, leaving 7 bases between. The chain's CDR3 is CASSFSDNQPQHF. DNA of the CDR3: TGTGCCAGCAGCTTCTCAGATAATCAGCCCCAGCATTTT. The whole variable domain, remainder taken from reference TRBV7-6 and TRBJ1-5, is GAGVSQSPRYKVTKRGQDVALRCDPISGHVSLYWYRQALGQGPEFLTYFNYEAQQDKSGLPNDRFSAERPEGSISTLTIQRTEQRDSAMYRCASSFSDNQPQHFGDGTRLSIL.